These T cell receptor beta chains were read from a single sample in a study of control samples from healthy donors and cancer patients. Assay: immunoSEQ multiplex PCR; the TCRdb copy retains only in-frame clones and omits some. The table shows about 130,000 clones, with approximately 92% occurring only once. The sequenced material came from PBMCs. The receptors were sampled from an elderly man with head and neck cancer. CDR3s include the opening cysteine and the closing phenylalanine or tryptophan. The order of the fields is V gene, J gene, CDR3 protein.

TRBV30,TRBJ2-3,CAWSPGIESGDTQYF
TRBV11-2,TRBJ2-2,CASSSDVNTGELFF
TRBV18,TRBJ1-2,CASSPVAVGQNPSYGYTF
TRBV29-1,TRBJ2-2,CSVERGKGTGELFF
TRBV7-8,TRBJ2-1,CASKTPGTSGYNEQFF
TRBV18,TRBJ2-7,CASSLSSSGNEQYF
TRBV5-1,TRBJ2-1,CASSLVSGSRNEQFF
TRBV5-4,TRBJ2-7,CASSLRALGTGEQYF
TRBV2,TRBJ2-7,CASRSTGLNFHEQYF
TRBV18,TRBJ1-2,CASSPGGLYGYTF
TRBV6-2/TRBV6-3,TRBJ2-4,CASSYSRGGLVIQYF
TRBV11-3,TRBJ2-2,CASSPGGKGAGELFF
TRBV19,TRBJ1-4,CASSRDRDTQNEKLFF
TRBV9,TRBJ1-4,CASSEEGREPPNEKLFF
TRBV11-2,TRBJ1-2,CASSLGFRQAGTF
TRBV6-5,TRBJ2-1,CASSSDRQVHEQFF
TRBV10-3,TRBJ2-7,CAISGGLAGGGEQYF
TRBV3-1/TRBV3-2,TRBJ1-6,CASSQLNSPLHF
TRBV30,TRBJ1-3,CAWGPRGSGNTIYF
TRBV12-3/TRBV12-4,TRBJ1-2,CASSLGTVYTF
TRBV15,TRBJ2-3,CATSRDRARGTDTQYF
TRBV6-4,TRBJ1-2,CASSDREGEGYTF
TRBV12-5,TRBJ1-5,CASGLSGQPQHF
TRBV6-5,TRBJ2-1,CASSRTGSYNEQFF
TRBV3-1/TRBV3-2,TRBJ2-1,CASSQTRGNNEQFF
TRBV14,TRBJ1-1,CASSPRLGLNTEAFF
TRBV27,TRBJ1-1,CASSFGTEAFF
TRBV11-2,TRBJ1-4,CASSLGFNEKLFF
TRBV30,TRBJ1-3,CAWGGYGNTIYF
TRBV5-3,TRBJ2-7,CARSWERDRVPPYEQYF
TRBV5-8,TRBJ2-4,CASSVLQLKLAKNIQYF
TRBV7-2,TRBJ1-4,CASTSSAGANRKLFF
TRBV7-2,TRBJ2-7,CATRRGGESSYEQYF
TRBV18,TRBJ2-1,CASSPIWLAGNPSSYNEQFF
TRBV5-1,TRBJ2-3,CASSLEVSADTQYF